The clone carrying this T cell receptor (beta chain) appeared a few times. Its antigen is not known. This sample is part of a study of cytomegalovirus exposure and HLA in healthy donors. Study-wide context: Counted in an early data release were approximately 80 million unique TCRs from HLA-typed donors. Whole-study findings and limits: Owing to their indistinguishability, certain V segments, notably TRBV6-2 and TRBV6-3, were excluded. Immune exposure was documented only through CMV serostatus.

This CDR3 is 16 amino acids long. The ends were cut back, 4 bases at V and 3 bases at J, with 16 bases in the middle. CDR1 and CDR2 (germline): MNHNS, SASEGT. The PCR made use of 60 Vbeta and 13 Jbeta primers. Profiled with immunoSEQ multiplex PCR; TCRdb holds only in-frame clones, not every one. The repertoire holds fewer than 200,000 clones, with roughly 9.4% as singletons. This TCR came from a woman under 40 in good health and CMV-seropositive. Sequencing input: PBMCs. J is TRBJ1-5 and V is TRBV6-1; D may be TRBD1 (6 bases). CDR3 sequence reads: CASSVPPDSFNQPQHF. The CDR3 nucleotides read TGTGCCAGCAGTGTTCCTCCGGACAGCTTCAATCAGCCCCAGCATTTT.